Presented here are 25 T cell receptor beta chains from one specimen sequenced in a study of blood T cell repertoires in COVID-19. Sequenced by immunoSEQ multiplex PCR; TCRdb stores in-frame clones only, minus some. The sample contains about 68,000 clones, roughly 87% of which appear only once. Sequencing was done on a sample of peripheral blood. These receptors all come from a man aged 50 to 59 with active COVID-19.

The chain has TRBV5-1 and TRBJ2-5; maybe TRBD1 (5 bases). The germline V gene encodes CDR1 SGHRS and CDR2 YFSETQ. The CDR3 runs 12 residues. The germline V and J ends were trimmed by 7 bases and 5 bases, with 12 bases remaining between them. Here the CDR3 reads CASYLSGETQYF. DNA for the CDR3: TGCGCCAGCTATCTCTCAGGGGAGACCCAGTACTTC.

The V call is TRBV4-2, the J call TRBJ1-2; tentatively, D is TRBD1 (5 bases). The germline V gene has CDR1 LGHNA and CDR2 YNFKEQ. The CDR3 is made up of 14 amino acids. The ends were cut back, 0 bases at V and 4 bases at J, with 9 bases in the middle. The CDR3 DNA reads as TGTGCCAGCAGCCAAGATAATGGGGCCTATGGCTACACCTTC. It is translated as CASSQDNGAYGYTF.

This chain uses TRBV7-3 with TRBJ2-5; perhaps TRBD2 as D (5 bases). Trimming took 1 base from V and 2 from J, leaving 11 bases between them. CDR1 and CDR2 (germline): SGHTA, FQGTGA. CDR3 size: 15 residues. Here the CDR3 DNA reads TGTGCCAGCAGCTTAATTGGCGAGGGACAAGAGACCCAGTACTTC. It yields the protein CASSLIGEGQETQYF.

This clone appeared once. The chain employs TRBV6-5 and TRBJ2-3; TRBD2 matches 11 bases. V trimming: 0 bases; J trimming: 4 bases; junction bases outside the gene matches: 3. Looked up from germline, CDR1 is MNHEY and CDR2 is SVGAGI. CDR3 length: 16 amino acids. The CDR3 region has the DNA TGTGCCAGCAGTTACTCAGTTAGCGGGGGGGCAGATACGCAGTATTTT. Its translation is CASSYSVSGGADTQYF.

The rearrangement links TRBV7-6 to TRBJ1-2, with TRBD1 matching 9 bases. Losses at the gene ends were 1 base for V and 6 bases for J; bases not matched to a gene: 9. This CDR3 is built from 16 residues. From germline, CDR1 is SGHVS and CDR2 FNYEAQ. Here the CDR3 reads CASSLGVTGGMDGYTF. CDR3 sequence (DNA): TGTGCCAGCAGCTTAGGGGTTACAGGGGGCATGGATGGCTACACCTTC.

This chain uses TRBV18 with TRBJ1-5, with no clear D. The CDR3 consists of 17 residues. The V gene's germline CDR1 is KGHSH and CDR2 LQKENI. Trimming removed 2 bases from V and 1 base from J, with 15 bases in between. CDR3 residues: CASSPVGSRGSNQPQHF. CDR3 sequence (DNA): TGTGCCAGCTCACCAGTAGGCTCGCGAGGAAGCAATCAGCCCCAGCATTTT.

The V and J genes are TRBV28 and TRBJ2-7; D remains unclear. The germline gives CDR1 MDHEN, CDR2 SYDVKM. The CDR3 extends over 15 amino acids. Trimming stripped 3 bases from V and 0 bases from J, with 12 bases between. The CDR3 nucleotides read TGTGCCAGCAGTTTCTCGCGGTTGCTCTCCTACGAGCAGTACTTC. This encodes CASSFSRLLSYEQYF.

The CDR3 nucleotides are TGCGCCAGCAGCTTGACGCAGGGTGACACTGAAGCTTTCTTT. This codes for CASSLTQGDTEAFF. The chain has TRBV5-1 and TRBJ1-1, with a tentative D call TRBD1 (5 bases). The CDR3 is 14 residues long. V was pared by 1 base and J by 3 bases, with 10 bases between. Germline V gives CDR1 SGHRS, CDR2 YFSETQ.

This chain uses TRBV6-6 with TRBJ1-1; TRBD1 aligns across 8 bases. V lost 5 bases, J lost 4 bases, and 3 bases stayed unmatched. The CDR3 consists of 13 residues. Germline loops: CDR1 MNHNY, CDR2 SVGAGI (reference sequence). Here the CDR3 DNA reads TGTGCCAGCAGTACAGGGGGGCGCACTGAAGCTTTCTTT. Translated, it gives CASSTGGRTEAFF.

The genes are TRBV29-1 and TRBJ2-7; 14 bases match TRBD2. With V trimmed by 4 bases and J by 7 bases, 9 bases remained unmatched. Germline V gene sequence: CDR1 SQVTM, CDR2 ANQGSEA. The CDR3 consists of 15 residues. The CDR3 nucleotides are TGCAGCGTTGGGGGGGGACTAGCGGGAGCAGGAGAGCAGTACTTC. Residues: CSVGGGLAGAGEQYF.

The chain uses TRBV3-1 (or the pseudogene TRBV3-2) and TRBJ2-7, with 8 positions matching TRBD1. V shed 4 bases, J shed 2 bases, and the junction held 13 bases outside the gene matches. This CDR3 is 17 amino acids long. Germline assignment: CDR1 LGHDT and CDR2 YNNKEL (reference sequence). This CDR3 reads CASSPNHSGQGTYEQYF. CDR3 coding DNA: TGTGCCAGCAGCCCTAACCATTCCGGACAGGGCACCTACGAGCAGTACTTC.

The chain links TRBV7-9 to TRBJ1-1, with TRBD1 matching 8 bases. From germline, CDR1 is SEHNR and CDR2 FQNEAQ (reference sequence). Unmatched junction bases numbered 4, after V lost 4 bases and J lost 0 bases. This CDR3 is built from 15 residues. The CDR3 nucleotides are TGTGCCAGCAGCTACACGGACAGGGTGAACACTGAAGCTTTCTTT. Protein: CASSYTDRVNTEAFF.

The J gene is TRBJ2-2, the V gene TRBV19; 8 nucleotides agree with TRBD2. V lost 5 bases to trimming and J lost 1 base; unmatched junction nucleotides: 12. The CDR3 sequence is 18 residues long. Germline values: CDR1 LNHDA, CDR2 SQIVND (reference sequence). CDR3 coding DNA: TGTGCCAGTAGTCTCCCGGGACTAGAGTGGGGGAACACCGGGGAGCTGTTTTTT. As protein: CASSLPGLEWGNTGELFF.

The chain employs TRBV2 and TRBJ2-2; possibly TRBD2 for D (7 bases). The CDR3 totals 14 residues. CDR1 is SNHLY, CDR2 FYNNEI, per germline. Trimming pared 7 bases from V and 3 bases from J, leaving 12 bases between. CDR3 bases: TGTGCCAGCAACGGGGGGCGAGACACCGGGGAGCTGTTTTTT. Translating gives CASNGGRDTGELFF.

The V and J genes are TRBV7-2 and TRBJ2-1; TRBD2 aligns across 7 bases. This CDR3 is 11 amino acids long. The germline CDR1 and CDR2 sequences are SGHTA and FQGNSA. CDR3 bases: TGTGCTGGCGGGAGTTTCAATGAGCAGTTCTTC. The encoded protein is CAGGSFNEQFF. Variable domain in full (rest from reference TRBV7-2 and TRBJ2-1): GAGVSQSPSNKVTEKGKDVELRCDPISGHTALYWYRQSLGQGLEFLIYFQGNSAPDKSGLPSDRFSAERTGGSVSTLTIQRTQQEDSAVYLCAGGSFNEQFFGPGTRLTVL.

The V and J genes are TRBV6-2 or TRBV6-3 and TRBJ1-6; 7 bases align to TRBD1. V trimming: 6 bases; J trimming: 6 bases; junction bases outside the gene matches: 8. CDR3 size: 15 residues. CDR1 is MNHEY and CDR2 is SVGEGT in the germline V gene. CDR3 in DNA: TGTGCCAGCAGCCTAGACAGGGTGGGTAATTCACCCCTCCACTTT. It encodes CASSLDRVGNSPLHF.

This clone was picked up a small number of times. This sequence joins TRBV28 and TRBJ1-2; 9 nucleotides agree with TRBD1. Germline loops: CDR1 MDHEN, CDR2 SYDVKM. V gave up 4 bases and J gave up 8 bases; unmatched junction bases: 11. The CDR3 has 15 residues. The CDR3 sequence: CASSSIGDRVRGYTF. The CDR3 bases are TGTGCCAGCAGTTCCATCGGGGACAGGGTGAGAGGCTACACCTTC.

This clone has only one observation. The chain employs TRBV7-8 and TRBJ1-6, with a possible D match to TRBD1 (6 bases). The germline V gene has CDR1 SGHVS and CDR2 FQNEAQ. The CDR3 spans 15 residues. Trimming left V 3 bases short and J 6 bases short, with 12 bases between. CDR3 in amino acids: CASSLRPDSNSPLHF. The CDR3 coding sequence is TGTGCCAGCAGCTTGCGCCCGGACAGTAATTCACCCCTCCACTTT.

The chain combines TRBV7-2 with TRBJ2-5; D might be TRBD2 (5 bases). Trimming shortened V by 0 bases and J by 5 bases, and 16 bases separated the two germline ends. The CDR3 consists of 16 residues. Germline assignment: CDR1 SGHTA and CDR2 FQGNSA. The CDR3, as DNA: TGTGCCAGCAGCTTAGCGATTAGCGCCAGTTACGAGACCCAGTACTTC. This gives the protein CASSLAISASYETQYF.

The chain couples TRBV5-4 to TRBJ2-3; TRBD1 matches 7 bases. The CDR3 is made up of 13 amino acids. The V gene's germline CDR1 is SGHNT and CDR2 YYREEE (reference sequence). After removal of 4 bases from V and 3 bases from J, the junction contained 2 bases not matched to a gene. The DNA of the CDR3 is TGTGCCAGCAGCATACAGGGGACAGATACGCAGTATTTT. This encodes CASSIQGTDTQYF.

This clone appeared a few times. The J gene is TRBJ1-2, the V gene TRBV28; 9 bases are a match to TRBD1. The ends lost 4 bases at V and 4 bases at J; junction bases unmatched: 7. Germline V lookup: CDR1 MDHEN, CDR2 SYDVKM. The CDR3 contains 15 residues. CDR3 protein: CASSSSTGGGYGYTF. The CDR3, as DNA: TGTGCCAGCAGTTCGTCAACAGGGGGCGGCTATGGCTACACCTTC.

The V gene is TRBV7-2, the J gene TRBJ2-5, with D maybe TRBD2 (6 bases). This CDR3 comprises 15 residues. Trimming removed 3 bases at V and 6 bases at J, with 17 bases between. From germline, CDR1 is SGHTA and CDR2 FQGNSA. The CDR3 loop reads CASSFGGAYGKTQYF. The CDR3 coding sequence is TGTGCCAGCAGCTTCGGAGGGGCCTATGGGAAGACCCAGTACTTC.

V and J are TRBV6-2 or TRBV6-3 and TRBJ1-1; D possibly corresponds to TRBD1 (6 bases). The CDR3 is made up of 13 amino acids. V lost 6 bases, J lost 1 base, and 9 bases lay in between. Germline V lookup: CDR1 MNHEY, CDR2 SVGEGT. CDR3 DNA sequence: TGTGCCAGCAGCCCCAGGGGGAACACTGAAGCTTTCTTT. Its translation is CASSPRGNTEAFF.

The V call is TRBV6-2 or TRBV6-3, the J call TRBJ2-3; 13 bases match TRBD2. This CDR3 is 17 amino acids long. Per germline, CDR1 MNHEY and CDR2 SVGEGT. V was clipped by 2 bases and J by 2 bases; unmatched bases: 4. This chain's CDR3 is CASSYPGLAGFTDTQYF. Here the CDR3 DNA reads TGTGCCAGCAGTTACCCGGGACTAGCGGGGTTCACAGATACGCAGTATTTT.

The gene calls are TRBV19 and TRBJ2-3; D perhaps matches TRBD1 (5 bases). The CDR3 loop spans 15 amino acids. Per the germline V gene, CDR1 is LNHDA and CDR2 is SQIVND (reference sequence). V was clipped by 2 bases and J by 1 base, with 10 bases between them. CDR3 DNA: TGTGCCAGTAGTATAAGGCAGGGCGGCACAGATACGCAGTATTTT. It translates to CASSIRQGGTDTQYF.